The 10 T cell receptor beta chains below come from one sample, sequenced in a study of control samples from healthy donors and cancer patients (dated by TCRdb to 2020 to 2021). The library was built by means of the immunoSEQ multiplex PCR assay. TCRdb obtained this table from immuneACCESS and retained in-frame rearrangements with V and J assigned. These tables miss some clones; where compared with another copy, unresolved V genes account for less than half of the shortfall, and the remainder is unexplained. Recorded for this sample are 400,000 to 500,000 clones; approximately 92% of them occurred a single time. The biggest ten clones account for around 6.4% of the sample. The sequencing sample was made of PBMCs. These receptors originate from a man aged 40-49 years with head and neck cancer.

The V gene is TRBV5-6, the J gene TRBJ2-7; 7 nucleotides line up with TRBD1. V lost 4 bases, J lost 4 bases, and 5 bases stayed unmatched. Germline CDR1 reads SGHDT; CDR2 reads YYEEEE. This CDR3 comprises 13 residues. The DNA of the CDR3 is TGTGCCAGCAGCGCCGGGACAGCGTACGAGCAGTACTTC. Encoded protein: CASSAGTAYEQYF.

V and J are TRBV9 and TRBJ2-5, with 13 positions matching TRBD2. CDR1 and CDR2 from the germline V gene are SGDLS and YYNGEE. The CDR3 loop spans 15 amino acids. The trim removed 7 bases at V and 1 base at J, leaving 4 bases unmatched. CDR3: CASSWTSGSQETQYF. Here the CDR3 DNA reads TGTGCCAGCTCATGGACTAGCGGGAGCCAAGAGACCCAGTACTTC.

This clone was detected only a few times. This chain connects TRBV19 to TRBJ2-2; D gene ambiguous. Trimming pared 3 bases from V and 6 bases from J, leaving 14 bases between. Germline CDR1 is LNHDA and CDR2 is SQIVND (reference sequence). CDR3 length equals 15 residues. The CDR3 DNA reads as TGTGCCAGTAGTATCAACCCCCGCTCTGCCGGGGAGCTGTTTTTT. This sequence encodes CASSINPRSAGELFF.

This sequence joins TRBV5-5 and TRBJ1-1; the D is unclear. Per the germline V gene, CDR1 is SGHKS and CDR2 is YYEKEE (reference sequence). This CDR3 region has 14 residues. V was trimmed by 0 bases and J by 1 base, leaving 7 bases between them. This CDR3 reads CASSLESANTEAFF. The CDR3 coding sequence is TGTGCCAGCAGCTTGGAATCTGCGAACACTGAAGCTTTCTTT.

The chain has TRBV7-9 and TRBJ2-1, with no clear D. CDR1 is SEHNR and CDR2 is FQNEAQ in the germline V gene (reference sequence). The CDR3 totals 16 residues. V was pared by 0 bases and J by 1 base, with 10 bases between. This CDR3 reads CASSLARLISYNEQFF. The DNA of the CDR3 is TGTGCCAGCAGCTTAGCACGGCTTATTTCCTACAATGAGCAGTTCTTC.

The chain carries TRBV18 and TRBJ1-4; 7 nucleotides match TRBD1. CDR1 is KGHSH, CDR2 LQKENI, per germline. The CDR3 extends over 12 amino acids. The V segment lost 8 bases and the J segment 8 bases; nucleotides outside the gene matches: 5. Written as DNA, the CDR3 is TGTGCCAGCAGACAGGGTCGGGAAAAACTGTTTTTT. This sequence encodes CASRQGREKLFF.

The CDR3 spells CASSISGTTYEQYF. Written as DNA, the CDR3 is TGTGCCAGTAGTATATCAGGGACCACCTACGAGCAGTACTTC. The rearrangement joins TRBV19 to TRBJ2-7; either TRBD1 or TRBD2 may supply D (5 bases each). The CDR3 is 14 residues long. From germline, CDR1 is LNHDA and CDR2 SQIVND (reference sequence). Trimming stripped 2 bases from V and 2 bases from J, with 10 bases between. Filled out from reference TRBV19 and TRBJ2-7, the complete variable domain reads DGGITQSPKYLFRKEGQNVTLSCEQNLNHDAMYWYRQDPGQGLRLIYYSQIVNDFQKGDIAEGYSVSREKKESFPLTVTSAQKNPTAFYLCASSISGTTYEQYFGPGTRLTVT.

This chain connects TRBV19 to TRBJ2-5; D is undetermined. The CDR3 has 15 residues. CDR1 LNHDA and CDR2 SQIVND come from the germline V gene (reference sequence). The V and J ends lost 3 bases and 5 bases respectively, with 16 bases between them. DNA of the CDR3: TGTGCCAGTAGTATGAGTAACTCTGGGTGGGAGACCCAGTACTTC. Its protein is CASSMSNSGWETQYF.

This clone was observed a handful of times. CDR3 DNA sequence: TGTGCCTGGACTAGCGTCACAGATACGCAGTATTTT. Translating gives CAWTSVTDTQYF. The genes are TRBV30 and TRBJ2-3; tentatively, D is TRBD2 (6 bases). This CDR3 comprises 12 residues. Germline V gene data show CDR1 as GTSNPN and CDR2 as SVGIG (reference sequence). V dropped 4 bases and J dropped 2 bases, with 7 bases sitting between them. The whole variable domain, remainder taken from reference TRBV30 and TRBJ2-3, is SQTIHQWPATLVQPVGSPLSLECTVEGTSNPNLYWYRQAAGRGLQLLFYSVGIGQISSEVPQNLSASRPQDRQFILSSKKLLLSDSGFYLCAWTSVTDTQYFGPGTRLTVL.

This clone was seen once. The chain links TRBV7-3 to TRBJ2-1; TRBD2 matches 13 bases. CDR1 and CDR2 from the germline V gene are SGHTA and FQGTGA. The CDR3 totals 15 residues. After removal of 5 bases from V and 6 bases from J, the junction contained 4 bases not matched to a gene. The CDR3, as DNA: TGTGCCAGCAGCCTCAGGACTAGCGGGAGCAATGAGCAGTTCTTC. Translating it yields CASSLRTSGSNEQFF.